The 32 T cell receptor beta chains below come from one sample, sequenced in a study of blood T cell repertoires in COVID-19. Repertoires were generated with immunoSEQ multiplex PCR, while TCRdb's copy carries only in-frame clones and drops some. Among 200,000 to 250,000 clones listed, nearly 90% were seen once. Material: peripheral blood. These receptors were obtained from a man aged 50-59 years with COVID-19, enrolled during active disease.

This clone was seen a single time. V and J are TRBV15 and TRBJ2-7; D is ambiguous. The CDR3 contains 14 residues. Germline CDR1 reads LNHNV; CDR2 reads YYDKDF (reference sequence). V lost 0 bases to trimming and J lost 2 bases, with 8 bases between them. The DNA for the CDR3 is TGTGCCACCAGCAGAGATGTCGCAGCCTACGAGCAGTACTTC. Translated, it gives CATSRDVAAYEQYF.

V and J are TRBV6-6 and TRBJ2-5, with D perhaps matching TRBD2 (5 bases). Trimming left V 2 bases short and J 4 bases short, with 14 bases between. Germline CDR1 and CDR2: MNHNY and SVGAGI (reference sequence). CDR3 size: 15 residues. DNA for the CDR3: TGTGCCAGCAGTTACGTACAATTCGAGGGAGAGACCCAGTACTTC. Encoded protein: CASSYVQFEGETQYF.

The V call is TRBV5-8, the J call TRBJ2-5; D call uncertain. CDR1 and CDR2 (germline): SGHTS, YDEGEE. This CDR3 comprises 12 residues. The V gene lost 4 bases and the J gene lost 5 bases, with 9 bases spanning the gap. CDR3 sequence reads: CASSPRRETQYF. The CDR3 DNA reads TGTGCCAGCAGCCCGCGGCGGGAGACCCAGTACTTC.

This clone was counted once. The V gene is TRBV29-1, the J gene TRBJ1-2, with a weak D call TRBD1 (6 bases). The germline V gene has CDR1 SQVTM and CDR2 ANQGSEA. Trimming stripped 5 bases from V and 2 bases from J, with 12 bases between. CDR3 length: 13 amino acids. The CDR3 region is CSVYAGVNYGYTF. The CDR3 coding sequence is TGCAGCGTTTACGCAGGGGTGAACTATGGCTACACCTTC.

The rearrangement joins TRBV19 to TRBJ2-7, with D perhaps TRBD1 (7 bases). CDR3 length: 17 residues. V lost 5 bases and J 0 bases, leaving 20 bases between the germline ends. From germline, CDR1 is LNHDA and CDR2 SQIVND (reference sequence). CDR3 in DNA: TGTGCCAGTAGTCCCCGTACGGGGCAGGGGGGCTCCTACGAGCAGTACTTC. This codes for CASSPRTGQGGSYEQYF.

For the CDR3, the DNA is TGTGCCACCTCCGGGACAGCCGGGGAGACCCAGTACTTC. Protein sequence: CATSGTAGETQYF. The V call is TRBV19, the J call TRBJ2-5; 7 bases are a match to TRBD1. The V gene end was trimmed by 10 bases and the J gene end by 5 bases; junction bases not matched to a gene: 10. Looked up from germline, CDR1 is LNHDA and CDR2 is SQIVND (reference sequence). The CDR3 is 13 amino acids.

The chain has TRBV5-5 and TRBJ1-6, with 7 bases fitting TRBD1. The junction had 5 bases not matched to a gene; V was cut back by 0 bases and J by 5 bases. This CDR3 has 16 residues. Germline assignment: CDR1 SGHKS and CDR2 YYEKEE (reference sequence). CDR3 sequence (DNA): TGTGCCAGCAGCTTGGGTCAGGGGGATAATAATTCACCCCTCCACTTT. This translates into CASSLGQGDNNSPLHF.

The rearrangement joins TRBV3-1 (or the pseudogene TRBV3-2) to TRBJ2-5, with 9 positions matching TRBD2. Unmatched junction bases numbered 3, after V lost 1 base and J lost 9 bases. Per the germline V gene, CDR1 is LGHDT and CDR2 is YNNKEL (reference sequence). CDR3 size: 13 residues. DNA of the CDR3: TGTGCCAGCAGCCAAGGGCGGGAGGGGGCCCAGTACTTC. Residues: CASSQGREGAQYF.

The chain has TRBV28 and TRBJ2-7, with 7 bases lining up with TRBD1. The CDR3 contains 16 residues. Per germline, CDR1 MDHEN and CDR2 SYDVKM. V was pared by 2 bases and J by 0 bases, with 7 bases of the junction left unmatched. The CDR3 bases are TGTGCCAGCAGTTTACTCGGACAGGCGACCTCCTACGAGCAGTACTTC. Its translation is CASSLLGQATSYEQYF.

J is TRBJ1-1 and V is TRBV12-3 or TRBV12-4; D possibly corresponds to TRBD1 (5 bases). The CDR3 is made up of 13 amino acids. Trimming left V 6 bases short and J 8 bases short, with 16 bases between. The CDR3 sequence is CASSRGRGWEAFF. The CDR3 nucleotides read TGTGCCAGCAGCCGAGGGAGGGGATGGGAAGCTTTCTTT.

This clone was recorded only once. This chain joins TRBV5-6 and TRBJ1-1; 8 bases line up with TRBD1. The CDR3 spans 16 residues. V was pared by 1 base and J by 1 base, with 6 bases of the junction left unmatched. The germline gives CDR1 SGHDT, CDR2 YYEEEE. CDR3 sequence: CASSLPDRGRNTEAFF. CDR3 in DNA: TGTGCCAGCAGCTTGCCTGACAGGGGAAGGAACACTGAAGCTTTCTTT.

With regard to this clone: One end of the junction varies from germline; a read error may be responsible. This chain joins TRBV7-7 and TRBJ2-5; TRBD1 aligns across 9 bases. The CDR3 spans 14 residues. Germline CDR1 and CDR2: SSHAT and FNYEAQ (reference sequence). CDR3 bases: TGTGCTAGCAGCCCAAGGACAGGGGCAGAGACCCAGTACTTC. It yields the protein CASSPRTGAETQYF. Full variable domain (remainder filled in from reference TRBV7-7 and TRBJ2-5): GAGVSQSPRYKVTKRGQDVTLRCDPISSHATLYWYQQALGQGPEFLTYFNYEAQPDKSGLPSDRFSAERPEGSISTLTIQRTEQRDSAMYRCASSPRTGAETQYFGPGTRLLVL.

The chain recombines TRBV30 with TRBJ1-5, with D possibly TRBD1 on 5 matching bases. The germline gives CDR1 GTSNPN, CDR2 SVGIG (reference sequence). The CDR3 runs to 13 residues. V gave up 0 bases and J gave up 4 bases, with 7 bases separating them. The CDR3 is CAWSVGTNQPQHF. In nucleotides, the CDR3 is TGTGCCTGGAGTGTCGGGACTAATCAGCCCCAGCATTTT.

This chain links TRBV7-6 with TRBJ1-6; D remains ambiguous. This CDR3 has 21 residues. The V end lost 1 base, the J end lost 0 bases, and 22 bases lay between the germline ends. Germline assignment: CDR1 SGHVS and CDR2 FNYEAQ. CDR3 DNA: TGTGCCAGCAGCTTAGTCCCTGACCCCGGAGCCCTTAGCTCCTATAATTCACCCCTCCACTTT. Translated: CASSLVPDPGALSSYNSPLHF.

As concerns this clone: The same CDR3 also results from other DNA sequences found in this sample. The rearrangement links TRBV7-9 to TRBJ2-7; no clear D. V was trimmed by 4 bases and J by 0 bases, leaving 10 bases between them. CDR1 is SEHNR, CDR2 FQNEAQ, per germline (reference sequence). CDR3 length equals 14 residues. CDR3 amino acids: CASSSSGSSYEQYF. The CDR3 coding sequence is TGTGCCAGCAGCTCCTCAGGTTCCTCCTACGAGCAGTACTTC.

The CDR3 reads CASGTTGVHEQYF. The DNA of the CDR3 is TGTGCCAGCGGCACGACAGGTGTACACGAGCAGTACTTC. This chain connects TRBV27 to TRBJ2-7, with D perhaps matching TRBD1 (6 bases). Trimming cost V 8 bases and J 5 bases, with 16 bases left between them. The CDR3 runs to 13 residues. Germline V gene data show CDR1 as MNHEY and CDR2 as SMNVEV (reference sequence).

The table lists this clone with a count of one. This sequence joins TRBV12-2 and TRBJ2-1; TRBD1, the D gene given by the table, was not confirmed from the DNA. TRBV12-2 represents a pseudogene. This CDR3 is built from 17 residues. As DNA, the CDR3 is TGTGCAAGTCGCTACCACCCGCAGGGGGCGCATTACAATGAGCAGTTCTTC. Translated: CASRYHPQGAHYNEQFF.

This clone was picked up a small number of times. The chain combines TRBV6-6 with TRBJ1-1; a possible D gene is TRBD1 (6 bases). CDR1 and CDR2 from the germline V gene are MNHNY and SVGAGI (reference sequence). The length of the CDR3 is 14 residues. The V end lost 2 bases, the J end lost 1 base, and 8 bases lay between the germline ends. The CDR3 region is CASSYADRNTEAFF. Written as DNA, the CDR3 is TGTGCCAGCAGTTACGCGGACAGGAACACTGAAGCTTTCTTT.

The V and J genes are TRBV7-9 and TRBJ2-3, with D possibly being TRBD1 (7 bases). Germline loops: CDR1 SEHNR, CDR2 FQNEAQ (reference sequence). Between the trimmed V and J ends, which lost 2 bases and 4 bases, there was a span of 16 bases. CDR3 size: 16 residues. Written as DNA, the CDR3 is TGTGCCAGCAGCTTATCACTCTCCAGGGGGGCAGATACGCAGTATTTT. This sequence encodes CASSLSLSRGADTQYF.

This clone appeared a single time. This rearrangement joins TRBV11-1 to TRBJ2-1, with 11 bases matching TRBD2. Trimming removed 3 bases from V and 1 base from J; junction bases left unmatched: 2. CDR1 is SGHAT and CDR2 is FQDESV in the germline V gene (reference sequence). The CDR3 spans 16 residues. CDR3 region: CASSFLAGGSYNEQFF. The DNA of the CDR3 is TGTGCCAGCAGCTTCCTAGCGGGAGGATCCTACAATGAGCAGTTCTTC.

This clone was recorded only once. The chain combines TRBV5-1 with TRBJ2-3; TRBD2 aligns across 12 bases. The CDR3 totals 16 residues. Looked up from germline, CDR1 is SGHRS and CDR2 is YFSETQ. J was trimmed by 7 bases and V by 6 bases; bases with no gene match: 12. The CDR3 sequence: CASNWGLAGGPNTQYF. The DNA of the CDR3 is TGCGCCAGCAACTGGGGGCTAGCGGGAGGGCCAAATACGCAGTATTTT.

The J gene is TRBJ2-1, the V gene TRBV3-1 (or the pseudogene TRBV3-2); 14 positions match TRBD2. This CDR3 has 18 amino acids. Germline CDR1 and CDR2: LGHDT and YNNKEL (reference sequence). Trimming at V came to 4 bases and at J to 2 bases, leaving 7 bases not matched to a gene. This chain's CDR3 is CASSPRLAGGPTYNEQFF. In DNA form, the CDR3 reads TGTGCCAGCAGCCCTCGACTAGCGGGAGGGCCAACCTACAATGAGCAGTTCTTC.

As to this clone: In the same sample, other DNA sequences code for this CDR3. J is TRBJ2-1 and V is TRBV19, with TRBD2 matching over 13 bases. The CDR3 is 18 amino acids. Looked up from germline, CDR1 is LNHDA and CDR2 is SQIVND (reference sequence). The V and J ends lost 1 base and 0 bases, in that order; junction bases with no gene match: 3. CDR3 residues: CASSIGLAGGSSYNEQFF. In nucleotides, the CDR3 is TGTGCCAGTAGTATAGGACTAGCGGGGGGCTCCTCCTACAATGAGCAGTTCTTC. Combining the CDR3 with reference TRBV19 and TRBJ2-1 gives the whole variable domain DGGITQSPKYLFRKEGQNVTLSCEQNLNHDAMYWYRQDPGQGLRLIYYSQIVNDFQKGDIAEGYSVSREKKESFPLTVTSAQKNPTAFYLCASSIGLAGGSSYNEQFFGPGTRLTVL.

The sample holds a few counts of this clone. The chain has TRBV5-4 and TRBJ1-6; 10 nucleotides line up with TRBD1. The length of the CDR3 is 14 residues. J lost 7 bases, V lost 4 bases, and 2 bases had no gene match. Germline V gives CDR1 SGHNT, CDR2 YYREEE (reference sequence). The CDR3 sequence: CASSPDRGNSPLHF. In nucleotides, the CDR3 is TGTGCCAGCAGCCCGGACAGGGGGAATTCACCCCTCCACTTT.

In DNA, the CDR3 is TGTGCCAGCAGCTTGGCGACTAGCGGGTTCAGCTCCTACAATGAGCAGTTCTTC. As protein: CASSLATSGFSSYNEQFF. The chain uses TRBV5-5 and TRBJ2-1, with 10 bases matching TRBD2. With 0 bases clipped from V and 0 bases from J, the junction kept 6 bases outside the gene matches. The germline gives CDR1 SGHKS, CDR2 YYEKEE (reference sequence). CDR3 length: 18 amino acids.

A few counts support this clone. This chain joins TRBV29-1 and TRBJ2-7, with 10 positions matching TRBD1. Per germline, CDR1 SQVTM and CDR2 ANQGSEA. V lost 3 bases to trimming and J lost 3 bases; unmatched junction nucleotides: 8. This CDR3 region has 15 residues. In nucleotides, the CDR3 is TGCAGCGTTGAGATGGGGGACAGGGGAGACTACGAGCAGTACTTC. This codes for CSVEMGDRGDYEQYF.

CDR3 in amino acids: CASSLKGAGSYNEQFF. CDR3 coding DNA: TGTGCCAGCAGCTTGAAAGGGGCAGGGTCATACAATGAGCAGTTCTTC. This chain uses TRBV5-8 with TRBJ2-1; maybe TRBD1 (5 bases). Between the trimmed V and J ends, which lost 1 base and 4 bases, there was a span of 15 bases. CDR1 is SGHTS, CDR2 YDEGEE, per germline. This CDR3 spans 16 amino acids.

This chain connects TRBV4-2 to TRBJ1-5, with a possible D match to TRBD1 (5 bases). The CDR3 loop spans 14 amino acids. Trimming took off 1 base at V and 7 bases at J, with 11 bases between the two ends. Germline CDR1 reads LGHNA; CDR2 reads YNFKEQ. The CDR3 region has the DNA TGTGCCAGCAGCCAAGCGGGGGAAATACAGCCCCAGCATTTT. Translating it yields CASSQAGEIQPQHF.

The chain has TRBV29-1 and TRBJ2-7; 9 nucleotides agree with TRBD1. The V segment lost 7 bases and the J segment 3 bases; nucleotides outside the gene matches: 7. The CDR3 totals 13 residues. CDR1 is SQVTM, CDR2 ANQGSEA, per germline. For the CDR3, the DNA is TGCAGCGCCGCGGGACAGGGTAACTACGAGCAGTACTTC. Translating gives CSAAGQGNYEQYF.

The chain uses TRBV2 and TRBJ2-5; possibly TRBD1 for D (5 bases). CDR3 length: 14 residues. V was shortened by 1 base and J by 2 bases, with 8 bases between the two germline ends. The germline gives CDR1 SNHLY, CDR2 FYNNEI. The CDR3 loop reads CASSEGQKQETQYF. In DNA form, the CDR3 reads TGTGCCAGCAGTGAAGGACAGAAACAAGAGACCCAGTACTTC.

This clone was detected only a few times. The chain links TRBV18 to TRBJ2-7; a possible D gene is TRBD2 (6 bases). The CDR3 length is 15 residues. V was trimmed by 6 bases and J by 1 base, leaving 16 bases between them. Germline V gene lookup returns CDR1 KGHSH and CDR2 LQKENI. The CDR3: CASSPSLGGSYEQYF. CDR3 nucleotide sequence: TGTGCCAGCTCTCCAAGTCTTGGGGGGTCCTACGAGCAGTACTTC.

DNA of the CDR3: TGTGCCAGCCTCCCAGGGGAGACCCAGTACTTC. It yields the protein CASLPGETQYF. The chain recombines TRBV9 with TRBJ2-5; D is possibly TRBD1 (5 bases). V was pared by 7 bases and J by 5 bases, with 9 bases between. Germline V gene data show CDR1 as SGDLS and CDR2 as YYNGEE. The CDR3 totals 11 residues.